The T cell receptor (beta chain) described here comes from a study of CD8+ T cells in alopecia areata. In the study overall: Oral tofacitinib (5 to 10 mg twice daily) was administered to treated patients.

RNA was isolated and reverse transcribed to cDNA, the sequencing template. The table came from immunoSEQ multiplex PCR; TCRdb's copy has only in-frame clones and leaves some out. The sample contains some 180,000 clones, around 63% of which appear only once. It was from alopecia areata patients that lesional scalp punch biopsies and peripheral blood were collected. The sequencing here drew on CD4+ T cells sorted from blood, taken at week 0. This sequence was found in a human donor with alopecia areata.

CDR3 sequence: CAWSGQDSYGYTF. The CDR3 DNA reads as TGTGCCTGGAGCGGACAGGACAGCTATGGCTACACCTTC. The chain has TRBV30 and TRBJ1-2, with 7 bases identical to TRBD1. Germline CDR1 is GTSNPN and CDR2 is SVGIG (reference sequence). The CDR3 extends over 13 amino acids. Trimming removed 3 bases from V and 4 bases from J; junction bases left unmatched: 5.